This T cell receptor (beta chain) was retrieved from a study of a mutant IDH1 vaccine in newly diagnosed glioma (dated by TCRdb to the early 2020s). As for the study more broadly: Vaccination started 4-6 weeks after radiotherapy alone, or was given together with temozolomide cycles in the groups whose treatment included chemotherapy. The week-35 safety follow-up was designated visit V12, and the week-47 end of study was designated visit V13. The roughly 34 treated patients were 62.5% male and around 40% female, with a mean age of around 40 years. Peripheral blood was drawn at six visits: V03 (baseline), V05, V07, V10, V12 and V13. Prior to enrollment, standard therapy consisting of radiotherapy alone, temozolomide alone, or radiochemotherapy with temozolomide had been administered to patients, with the combination being received by most patients. For exploratory analyses, longitudinal TCRB deep sequencing was carried out in 25 treated patients wherever samples were available. Broader findings and caveats from the paper: According to the authors, sample limitations meant that analyses of patient blood samples could not be reproduced. Across multiple MHC alleles, vaccine-induced immune responses were seen in approximately 93% of patients. No apparent relationship was observed between pseudoprogression and alterations in the top peripheral T cell clonotypes detected by TCRB sequencing. Availability determined which PBMC samples were chosen for TCRB deep sequencing.

The library was built by means of the immunoSEQ multiplex PCR assay. Rearranged TCR beta chain sequences were amplified using the hsTCRB Kit according to the manufacturer's protocol. Sequencing of TCRB libraries was carried out on an Illumina MiSeq. On the authors' methods: Demultiplexing, trimming and gene mapping were performed with the kit vendor's proprietary platform. The clones in this table, taken by TCRdb from immuneACCESS, are in-frame only. Not every clone is retained; where verified, under half of the shortfall comes from an unresolved V gene, and the cause of the rest is unknown. The V and J calls and clone size come from that table; D and trimming were worked out from the DNA. In all, the sample holds tens of thousands of clones, and more than 80% of those were seen once. Roughly 5.2% of the sample rests with the top ten. Explained via the paper, the time point label denotes: week 35, safety follow-up. Each vaccine dose was 300 ug of a 20-mer mutant IDH1 peptide in Montanide, given subcutaneously with topical imiquimod. Patients received eight vaccinations in weeks 1, 3, 5, 7, 11, 15, 19 and 23, corresponding to visits V03 through V10. The donors had newly diagnosed IDH1-mutant astrocytomas of WHO grade 3 or 4 that showed loss of nuclear ATRX. The samples were drawn from NOA16, a multicentre, single-arm, open-label phase I trial in Germany that tested a mutant IDH1 peptide vaccine in humans for the first time. Genomic DNA for TCRB sequencing was extracted from EDTA blood using the DNeasy Blood and Tissue Kit.

Comment on this clone: This receptor's antigen is unknown. The record has no base qualities; no much larger clone is one base away.

The CDR3, from cysteine to phenylalanine, totals 16 residues. Only the CDR3 DNA stays, 48 bases, in frame from base 1. The germline V gene sets CDR1 to SGHRS and CDR2 to YFSETQ. The germline V and J ends show losses of 6 bases and 2 bases respectively, and no gene match explains 6 bases of the junction. The chain employs TRBV5-1 and TRBJ2-2, and 11 junction bases match TRBD2. The sequenced sample was PBMCs, obtained from a glioma patient whose treatment included an IDH1 peptide vaccine. The receptor's source is a man aged 35-49 years with glioma. The CDR3 protein: CASTNSGRANTGELFF. The DNA sequence is given as TGCGCCAGCACCAATAGCGGGAGGGCCAACACCGGGGAGCTGTTTTTT.